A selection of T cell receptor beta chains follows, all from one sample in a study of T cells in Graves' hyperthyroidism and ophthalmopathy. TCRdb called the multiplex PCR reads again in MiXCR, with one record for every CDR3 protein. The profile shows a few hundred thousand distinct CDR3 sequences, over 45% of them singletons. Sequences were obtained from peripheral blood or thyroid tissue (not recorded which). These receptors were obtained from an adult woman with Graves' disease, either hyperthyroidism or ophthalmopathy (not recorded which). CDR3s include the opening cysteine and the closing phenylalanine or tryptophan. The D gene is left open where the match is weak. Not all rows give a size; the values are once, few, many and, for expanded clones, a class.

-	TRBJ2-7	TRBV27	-	CASSLSRTDLYEQYF	TGTGCCAGCAGTTTATCCCGGACAGATCTCTACGAGCAGTACTTC
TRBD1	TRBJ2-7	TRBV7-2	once	CASSPRDRGRYEQYF	TGTGCCAGCAGCCCCCGGGACAGGGGACGCTACGAGCAGTACTTC
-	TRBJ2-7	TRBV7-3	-	CASSLKGDSYEQYF	TGTGCCAGCAGCTTAAAGGGCGACTCCTACGAGCAGTACTTC
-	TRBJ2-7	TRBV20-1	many	CSAKRGHQDEQYF	TGCAGTGCTAAACGGGGTCATCAGGACGAGCAGTACTTC
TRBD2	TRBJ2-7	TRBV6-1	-	CASRKGTGGSSYEQYF	TGTGCCAGCAGGAAGGGGACGGGAGGGAGCTCCTACGAGCAGTACTTC
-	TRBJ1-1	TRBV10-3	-	CAISESVPKNTEAFF	TGTGCCATCAGTGAGTCGGTTCCGAAGAACACTGAAGCTTTCTTT
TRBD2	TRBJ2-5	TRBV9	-	CASSVGTSGRETQYF	TGTGCCAGCAGCGTGGGGACTAGCGGGAGGGAGACCCAGTACTTC
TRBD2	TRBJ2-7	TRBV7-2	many	CASSSEREDEQYF	TGTGCCAGCAGCTCCGAGCGGGAGGACGAGCAGTACTTC
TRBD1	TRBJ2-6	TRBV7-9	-	CASSPGTGGVRANVLTF	TGCGCCAGCAGCCCCGGGACAGGGGGCGTAAGGGCCAACGTCCTGACTTTC
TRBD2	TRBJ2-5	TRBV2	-	CASSENSGRGTQYF	TGTGCCAGCAGTGAAAACAGCGGGAGGGGGACCCAGTACTTC
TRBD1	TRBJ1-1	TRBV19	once	CASRIGGSSTEAFF	TGTGCCAGTCGGATAGGGGGCTCATCCACTGAAGCTTTCTTT
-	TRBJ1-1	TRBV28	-	CASSGWGDTEAFF	TGTGCCAGCAGTGGGTGGGGTGACACTGAAGCTTTCTTT
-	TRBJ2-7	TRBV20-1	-	CSARDLTREQYF	TGCAGTGCTAGAGATCTAACGCGGGAGCAGTACTTC
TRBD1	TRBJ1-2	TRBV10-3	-	CAIREGTVARGYGYTF	TGTGCCATCAGAGAAGGGACAGTGGCCCGGGGCTATGGCTACACCTTC
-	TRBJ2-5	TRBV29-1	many	CSVATAQETQYF	TGCAGCGTTGCGACGGCCCAAGAGACCCAGTACTTC
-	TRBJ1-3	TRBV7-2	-	CASSLSPGSRNTVYF	TGTGCCAGCAGCTTAAGCCCAGGCTCTAGAAACACCGTATATTTT
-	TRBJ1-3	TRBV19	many	CASSIKVGGNTIYF	TGTGCCAGTAGTATCAAGGTCGGCGGTAACACCATATATTTT
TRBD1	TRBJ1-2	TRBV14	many	CASSHNTGVGYTF	TGTGCCAGCAGCCATAATACAGGGGTTGGCTACACCTTC
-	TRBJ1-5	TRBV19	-	CASRGTLSNQPQHF	TGTGCCAGTAGAGGGACACTTAGCAATCAGCCCCAGCATTTT
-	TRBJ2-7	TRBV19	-	CASSQRGGLIYEQYF	TGTGCCAGTAGTCAGAGGGGCGGACTCATCTACGAGCAGTACTTC
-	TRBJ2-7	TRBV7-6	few	CASSLEYGLAEYF	TGTGCCAGCAGCTTAGAGTATGGCCTCGCCGAGTACTTC
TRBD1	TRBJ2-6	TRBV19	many	CATGQGGTSGANVLTF	TGTGCCACCGGACAGGGGGGTACCTCTGGGGCCAACGTCCTGACTTTC
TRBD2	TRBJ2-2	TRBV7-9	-	CASRGLAGDSGGELFF	TGTGCCAGCAGAGGACTAGCGGGAGATTCCGGCGGGGAGCTGTTTTTT
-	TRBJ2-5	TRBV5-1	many	CASSLVGTAEETQYF	TGCGCCAGCAGCTTGGTCGGGACGGCGGAAGAGACCCAGTACTTC
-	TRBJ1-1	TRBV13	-	CASSSGQWTFF	TGTGCCAGCAGCTCCGGACAGTGGACTTTCTTT
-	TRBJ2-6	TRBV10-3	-	CAISESEGSHRGANVLTF	TGTGCCATCAGTGAGTCCGAAGGCAGCCACCGAGGGGCCAACGTCCTGACTTTC
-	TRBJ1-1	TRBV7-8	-	CASSFGRNPEAFF	TGTGCCAGCAGCTTCGGCAGGAATCCTGAAGCTTTCTTT
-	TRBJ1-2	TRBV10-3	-	CAISAQGRGVNYGYTF	TGTGCCATCAGTGCGCAGGGGAGGGGGGTCAACTATGGCTACACCTTC
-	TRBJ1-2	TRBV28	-	CASSFSGSYGYTF	TGTGCCAGCAGTTTTTCTGGGTCCTATGGCTACACCTTC
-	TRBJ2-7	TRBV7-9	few	CASAPSGGAYEQYF	TGTGCCAGCGCCCCGTCAGGGGGGGCCTACGAGCAGTACTTC
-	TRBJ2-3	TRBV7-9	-	CASSNSLDTQYF	TGTGCCAGCAGTAATAGCCTTGATACGCAGTATTTT
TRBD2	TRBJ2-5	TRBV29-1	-	CSVGGTSGGRWETQYF	TGCAGCGTTGGTGGGACTAGCGGGGGGAGGTGGGAGACCCAGTACTTC
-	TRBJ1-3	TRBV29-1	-	CSVDSPGGNTIYF	TGCAGCGTTGACAGTCCGGGAGGCAACACCATATATTTT
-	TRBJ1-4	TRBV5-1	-	CASSFGRGARNEKLFF	TGCGCCAGCAGCTTTGGCAGGGGAGCAAGGAATGAAAAACTGTTTTTT